Below are 12 T cell receptor beta chains sequenced from a single sample in a study of CD8 T cells in Susac syndrome. RNA in amounts of roughly 0.45 to 1 ug was reverse transcribed with random hexamers. TCRdb fed the immunoSEQ multiplex PCR reads into MiXCR, producing one record per CDR3 protein. Of some 150,000 distinct CDR3 sequences listed, around 95% were seen once; the top ten hold under 0.15%. Sequencing input: CD8+ T cells from PBMCs. The source is a human donor with multiple sclerosis.

The gene calls are TRBV9 and TRBJ2-4, with TRBD1 identical over 8 bases. CDR3 size: 14 residues. Looked up from germline, CDR1 is SGDLS and CDR2 is YYNGEE. Germline trimming cut 3 bases from V and 7 bases from J; bases unmatched to any gene: 6. The CDR3 protein is CASSETGAGNIQYF. The CDR3 coding sequence is TGTGCCAGCAGCGAGACAGGGGCGGGGAACATTCAGTACTTC.

The chain is built from TRBV6-6 and TRBJ1-1; no firm D call. Germline CDR1 and CDR2: MNHNY and SVGAGI (reference sequence). The CDR3 is 12 amino acids. V was cut by 4 bases and J by 6 bases, with 9 bases left in between. In DNA form, the CDR3 reads TGTGCCAGCAGTTTCGGCACTTCTGAAGCTTTCTTT. This translates into CASSFGTSEAFF.

The chain joins TRBV6-6 to TRBJ1-2; a possible D gene is TRBD1 (6 bases). The length of the CDR3 is 16 residues. Germline V gene lookup returns CDR1 MNHNY and CDR2 SVGAGI (reference sequence). Trimming pared 8 bases from V and 2 bases from J, leaving 21 bases between. This chain's CDR3 is CASYGEGGGANYGYTF. The CDR3 nucleotides are TGTGCCAGCTACGGAGAGGGGGGGGGCGCGAACTATGGCTACACCTTC.

This sequence joins TRBV29-1 and TRBJ2-1, with TRBD2 as a possible D gene (6 bases). The V gene lost 1 base and the J gene lost 4 bases, with 20 bases spanning the gap. The CDR3 has 17 amino acids. CDR1 SQVTM and CDR2 ANQGSEA come from the germline V gene. The CDR3 here is CSVEVFARGATYNEQFF. The CDR3 DNA reads TGCAGCGTTGAAGTATTTGCGCGCGGGGCGACATACAATGAGCAGTTCTTC.

This sequence joins TRBV7-9 and TRBJ1-6, with D possibly TRBD1 on 5 matching bases. Germline V CDR1 and CDR2: SEHNR, FQNEAQ (reference sequence). This CDR3 region has 13 residues. V shed 5 bases and J shed 10 bases, with 12 bases lying between them. This CDR3 is CASSLRVDSPLHF. CDR3 sequence (DNA): TGTGCCAGCAGCCTCAGGGTAGACTCACCCCTCCACTTT.

The chain is built from TRBV7-9 and TRBJ2-7; 7 bases align to TRBD2. CDR3 length: 13 residues. The V gene end was trimmed by 5 bases and the J gene end by 4 bases; junction bases not matched to a gene: 5. Germline V lookup: CDR1 SEHNR, CDR2 FQNEAQ (reference sequence). CDR3: CASSPPGGYEQYV. CDR3 bases: TGTGCCAGCAGCCCTCCGGGGGGATACGAGCAGTACGTC.

V usage is TRBV5-1 and J usage is TRBJ2-1; TRBD2 matches 10 bases. Per germline, CDR1 SGHRS and CDR2 YFSETQ. V trimming: 0 bases; J trimming: 6 bases; junction bases outside the gene matches: 3. The CDR3 runs to 15 residues. CDR3 nucleotides: TGCGCCAGCAGCTTGGCAGGGACTAGCGTCAATGAGCAGTTCTTC. Translating it yields CASSLAGTSVNEQFF.

J is TRBJ2-3 and V is TRBV9, with D possibly TRBD2 on 5 matching bases. This CDR3 has 14 residues. Germline CDR1 SGDLS, CDR2 YYNGEE. The V and J ends lost 4 bases and 6 bases respectively, with 15 bases between them. The CDR3 protein is CASSRGSSLDTQYF. The DNA for the CDR3 is TGTGCCAGCAGCAGAGGGAGCTCCCTGGATACGCAGTATTTT.

The chain employs TRBV20-1 and TRBJ2-1; 12 bases are shared with TRBD2. The CDR3 sequence is 15 residues long. From germline, CDR1 is DFQATT and CDR2 SNEGSKA (reference sequence). V was pared by 0 bases and J by 6 bases, with 3 bases of the junction left unmatched. CDR3 amino acids: CSARDWTSGANEQFF. In DNA form, the CDR3 reads TGCAGTGCTAGAGATTGGACTAGCGGGGCCAATGAGCAGTTCTTC.

The rearrangement uses TRBV29-1 and TRBJ1-2; no firm D call. The V end lost 7 bases, the J end lost 0 bases, and 6 bases lay between the germline ends. This CDR3 is 11 amino acids long. In germline, CDR1 is SQVTM, CDR2 ANQGSEA. CDR3 in amino acids: CSATTNYGYTF. The CDR3 region has the DNA TGCAGCGCTACTACTAACTATGGCTACACCTTC.

This clonotype was seen just once. The rearrangement uses TRBV7-9 and TRBJ2-5, with TRBD2 matching 13 bases. CDR1 and CDR2 (germline): SEHNR, FQNEAQ (reference sequence). The CDR3 has 16 residues. The V and J ends lost 4 bases and 4 bases, in that order; junction bases with no gene match: 6. CDR3: CASSSRTSGGSETQYF. Here the CDR3 DNA reads TGTGCCAGCAGCTCACGGACTAGCGGGGGATCAGAGACCCAGTACTTC.

The chain has TRBV11-1 and TRBJ2-1; D is possibly TRBD2 (6 bases). The V and J ends lost 8 bases and 7 bases respectively, with 39 bases between them. The germline V gene has CDR1 SGHAT and CDR2 FQDESV (reference sequence). The CDR3 totals 21 residues. The CDR3 reads CASAPSSLAESRGEGRNEQFF. For the CDR3, the DNA is TGTGCCAGCGCCCCCTCTTCGTTAGCGGAGTCTCGCGGGGAAGGAAGGAATGAGCAGTTCTTC.